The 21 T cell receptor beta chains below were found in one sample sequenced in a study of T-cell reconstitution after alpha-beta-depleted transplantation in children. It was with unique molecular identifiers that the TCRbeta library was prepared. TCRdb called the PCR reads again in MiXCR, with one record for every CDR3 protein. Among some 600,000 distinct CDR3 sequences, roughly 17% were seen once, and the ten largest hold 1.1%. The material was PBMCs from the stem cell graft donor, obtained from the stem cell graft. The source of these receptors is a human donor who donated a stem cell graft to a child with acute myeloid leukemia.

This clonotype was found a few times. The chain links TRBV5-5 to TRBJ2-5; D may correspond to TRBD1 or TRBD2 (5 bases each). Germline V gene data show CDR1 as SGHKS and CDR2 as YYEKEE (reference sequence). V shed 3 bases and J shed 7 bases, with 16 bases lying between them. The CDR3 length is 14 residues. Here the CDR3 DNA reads TGTGCCAGCAGCTCTGGGAGACCCCAGGGGACCCAGTACTTC. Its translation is CASSSGRPQGTQYF.

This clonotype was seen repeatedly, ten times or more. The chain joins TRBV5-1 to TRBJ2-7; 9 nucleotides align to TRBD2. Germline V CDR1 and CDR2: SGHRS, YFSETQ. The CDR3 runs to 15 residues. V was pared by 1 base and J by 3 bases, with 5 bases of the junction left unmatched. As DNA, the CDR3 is TGCGCCAGCAGCTTGAAGCGGGGGGCTGGCTACGAGCAGTACTTC. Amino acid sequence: CASSLKRGAGYEQYF. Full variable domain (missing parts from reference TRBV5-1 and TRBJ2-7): KAGVTQTPRYLIKTRGQQVTLSCSPISGHRSVSWYQQTPGQGLQFLFEYFSETQRNKGNFPGRFSGRQFSNSRSEMNVSTLELGDSALYLCASSLKRGAGYEQYFGPGTRLTVT.

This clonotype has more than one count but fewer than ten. In nucleotides, the CDR3 is TGTGCCAGCTCACCCGGGACAGGGGAACATTCACCCCTCCACTTT. Its translation is CASSPGTGEHSPLHF. The chain recombines TRBV18 with TRBJ1-6; 10 bases map to TRBD1. V was clipped by 3 bases and J by 8 bases; unmatched bases: 4. This CDR3 comprises 15 residues. Germline lookup yields CDR1 KGHSH and CDR2 LQKENI.

This CDR3 reads CASSLVFLSGANVLTF. The CDR3 DNA reads TGTGCCAGCAGCCTGGTTTTTCTCTCTGGGGCCAACGTCCTGACTTTC. V gene TRBV7-2 combines with J gene TRBJ2-6; no reliable D call. V gave up 5 bases and J gave up 0 bases, with 11 bases separating them. Per germline, CDR1 SGHTA and CDR2 FQGNSA. This CDR3 spans 16 amino acids.

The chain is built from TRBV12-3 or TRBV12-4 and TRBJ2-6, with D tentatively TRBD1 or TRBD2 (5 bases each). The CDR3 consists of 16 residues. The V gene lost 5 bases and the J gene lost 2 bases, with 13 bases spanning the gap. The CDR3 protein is CASSPFGGPGANVLTF. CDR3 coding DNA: TGTGCCAGCAGTCCATTTGGGGGACCTGGGGCCAACGTCCTGACTTTC.

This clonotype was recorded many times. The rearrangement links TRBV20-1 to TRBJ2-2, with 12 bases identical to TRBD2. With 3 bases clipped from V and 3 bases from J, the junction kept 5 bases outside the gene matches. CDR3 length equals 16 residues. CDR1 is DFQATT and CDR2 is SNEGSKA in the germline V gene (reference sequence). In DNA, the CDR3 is TGCAGTGCTAGTACTAGCGGGGGGTCCTACACCGGGGAGCTGTTTTTT. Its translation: CSASTSGGSYTGELFF.

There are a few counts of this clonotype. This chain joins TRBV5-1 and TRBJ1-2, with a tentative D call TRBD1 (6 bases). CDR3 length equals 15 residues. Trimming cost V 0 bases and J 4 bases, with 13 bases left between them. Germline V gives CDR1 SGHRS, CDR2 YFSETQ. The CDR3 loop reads CASSLGRDMGYGYTF. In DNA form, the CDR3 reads TGCGCCAGCAGCTTGGGCCGGGACATGGGCTATGGCTACACCTTC.

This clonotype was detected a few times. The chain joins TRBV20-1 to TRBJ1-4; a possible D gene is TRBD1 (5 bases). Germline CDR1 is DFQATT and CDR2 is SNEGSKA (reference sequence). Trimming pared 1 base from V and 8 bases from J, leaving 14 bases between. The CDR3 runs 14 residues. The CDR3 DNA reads TGCAGTGCTAGAGGGGTGGGGCTCAACGAAAAACTGTTTTTT. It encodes CSARGVGLNEKLFF.

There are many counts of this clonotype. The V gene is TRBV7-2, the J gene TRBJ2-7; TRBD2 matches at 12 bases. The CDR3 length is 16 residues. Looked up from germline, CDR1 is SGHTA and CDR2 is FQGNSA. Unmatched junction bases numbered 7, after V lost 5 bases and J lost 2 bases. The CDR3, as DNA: TGTGCCAGCAGCCAATTCCTAGCGGGGGGGCCCTACGAGCAGTACTTC. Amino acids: CASSQFLAGGPYEQYF.

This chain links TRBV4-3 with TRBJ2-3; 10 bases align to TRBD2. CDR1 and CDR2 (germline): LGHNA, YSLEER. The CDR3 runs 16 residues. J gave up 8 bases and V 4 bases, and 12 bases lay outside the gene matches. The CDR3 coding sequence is TGCGCCAGCAGCCTCGACAGGACTAGCGGTATGGGTACGCAGTATTTT. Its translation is CASSLDRTSGMGTQYF.

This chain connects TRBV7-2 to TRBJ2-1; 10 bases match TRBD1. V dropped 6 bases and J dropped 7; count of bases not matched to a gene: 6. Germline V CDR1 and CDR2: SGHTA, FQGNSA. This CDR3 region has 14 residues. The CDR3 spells CASSGTGDGNEQFF. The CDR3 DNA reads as TGTGCCAGCAGTGGGACAGGGGATGGGAATGAGCAGTTCTTC.

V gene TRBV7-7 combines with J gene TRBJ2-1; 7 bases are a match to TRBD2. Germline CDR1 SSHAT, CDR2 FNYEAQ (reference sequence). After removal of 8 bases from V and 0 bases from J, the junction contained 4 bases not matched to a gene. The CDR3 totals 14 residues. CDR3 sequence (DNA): TGTGCCAGCGGAAGCGGGGACTCCTACAATGAGCAGTTCTTC. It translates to CASGSGDSYNEQFF.

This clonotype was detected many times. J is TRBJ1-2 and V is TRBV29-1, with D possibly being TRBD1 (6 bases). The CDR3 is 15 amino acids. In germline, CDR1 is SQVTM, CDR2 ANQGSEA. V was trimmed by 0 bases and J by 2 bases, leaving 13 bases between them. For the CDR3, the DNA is TGCAGCGTTGAAGACCTCGGGACACCGAACTATGGCTACACCTTC. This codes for CSVEDLGTPNYGYTF.

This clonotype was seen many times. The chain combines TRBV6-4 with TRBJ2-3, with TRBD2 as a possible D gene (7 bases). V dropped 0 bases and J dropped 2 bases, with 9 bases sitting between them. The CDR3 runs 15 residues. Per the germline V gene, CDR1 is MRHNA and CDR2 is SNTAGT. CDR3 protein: CASSDSGGATDTQYF. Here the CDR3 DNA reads TGTGCCAGCAGTGACTCGGGGGGGGCCACAGATACGCAGTATTTT.

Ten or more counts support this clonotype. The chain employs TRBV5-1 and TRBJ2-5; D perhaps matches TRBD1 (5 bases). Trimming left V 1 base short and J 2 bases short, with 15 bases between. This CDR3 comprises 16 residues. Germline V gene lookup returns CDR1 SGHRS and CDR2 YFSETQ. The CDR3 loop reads CASSLSKGILQETQYF. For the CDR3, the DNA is TGCGCCAGCAGCTTGAGTAAGGGGATCCTACAAGAGACCCAGTACTTC.

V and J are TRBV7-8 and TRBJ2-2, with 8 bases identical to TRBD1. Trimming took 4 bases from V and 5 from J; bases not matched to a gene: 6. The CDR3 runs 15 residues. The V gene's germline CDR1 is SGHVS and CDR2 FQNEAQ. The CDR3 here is CASSSPGGATGELFF. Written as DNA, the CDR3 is TGTGCCAGCAGCTCCCCAGGGGGCGCGACCGGGGAGCTGTTTTTT.

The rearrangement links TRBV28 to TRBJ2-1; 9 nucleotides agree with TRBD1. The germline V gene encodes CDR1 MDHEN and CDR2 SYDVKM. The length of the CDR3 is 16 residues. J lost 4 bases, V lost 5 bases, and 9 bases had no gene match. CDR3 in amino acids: CASSPLGGTGYNEQFF. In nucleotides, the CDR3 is TGTGCCAGCAGTCCACTCGGCGGGACAGGGTACAATGAGCAGTTCTTC. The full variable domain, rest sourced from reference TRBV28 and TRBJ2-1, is DVKVTQSSRYLVKRTGEKVFLECVQDMDHENMFWYRQDPGLGLRLIYFSYDVKMKEKGDIPEGYSVSREKKERFSLILESASTNQTSMYLCASSPLGGTGYNEQFFGPGTRLTVL.

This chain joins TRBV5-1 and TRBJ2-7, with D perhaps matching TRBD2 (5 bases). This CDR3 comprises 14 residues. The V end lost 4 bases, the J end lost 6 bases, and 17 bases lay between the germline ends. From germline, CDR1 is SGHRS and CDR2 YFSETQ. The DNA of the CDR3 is TGCGCCAGCAGCGAGGGCAGTACTACGCGCGAGCAGTACGTC. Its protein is CASSEGSTTREQYV.

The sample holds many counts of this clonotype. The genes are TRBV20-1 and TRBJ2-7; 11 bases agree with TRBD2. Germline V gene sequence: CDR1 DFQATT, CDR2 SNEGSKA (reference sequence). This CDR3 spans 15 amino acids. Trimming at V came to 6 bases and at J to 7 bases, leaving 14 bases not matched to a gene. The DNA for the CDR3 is TGCAGTGCCTCCCGACTAGCGGGGCCCTCCTTGGAGCAGTACTTC. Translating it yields CSASRLAGPSLEQYF.

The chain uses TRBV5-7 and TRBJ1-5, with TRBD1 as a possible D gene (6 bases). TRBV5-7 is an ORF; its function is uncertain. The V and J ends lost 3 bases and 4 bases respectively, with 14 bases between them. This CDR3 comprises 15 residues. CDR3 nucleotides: TGTGCCAGCAGCTGCAAGACAGGAAATAATCAGCCCCAGCATTTT. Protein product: CASSCKTGNNQPQHF.

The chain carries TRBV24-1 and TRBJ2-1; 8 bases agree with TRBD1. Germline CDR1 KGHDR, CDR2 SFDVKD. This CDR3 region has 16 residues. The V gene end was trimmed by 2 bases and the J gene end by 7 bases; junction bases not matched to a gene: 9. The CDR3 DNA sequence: TGTGCCACCAGTGATTCCGGGACAGGTCAGCAGAATGAGCAGTTCTTC. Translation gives CATSDSGTGQQNEQFF.